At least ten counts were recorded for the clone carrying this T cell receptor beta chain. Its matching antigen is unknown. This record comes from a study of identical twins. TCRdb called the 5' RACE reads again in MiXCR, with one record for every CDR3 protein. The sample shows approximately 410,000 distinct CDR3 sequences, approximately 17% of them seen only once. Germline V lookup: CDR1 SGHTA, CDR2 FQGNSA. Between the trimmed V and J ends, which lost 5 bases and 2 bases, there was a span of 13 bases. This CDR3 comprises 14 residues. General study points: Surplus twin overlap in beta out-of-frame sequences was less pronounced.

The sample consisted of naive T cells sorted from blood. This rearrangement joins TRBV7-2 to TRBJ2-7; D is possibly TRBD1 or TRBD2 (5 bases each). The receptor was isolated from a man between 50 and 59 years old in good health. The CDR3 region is CASSPWGSAYEQYF. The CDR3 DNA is TGTGCCAGCAGCCCCTGGGGGAGCGCCTACGAGCAGTACTTC.